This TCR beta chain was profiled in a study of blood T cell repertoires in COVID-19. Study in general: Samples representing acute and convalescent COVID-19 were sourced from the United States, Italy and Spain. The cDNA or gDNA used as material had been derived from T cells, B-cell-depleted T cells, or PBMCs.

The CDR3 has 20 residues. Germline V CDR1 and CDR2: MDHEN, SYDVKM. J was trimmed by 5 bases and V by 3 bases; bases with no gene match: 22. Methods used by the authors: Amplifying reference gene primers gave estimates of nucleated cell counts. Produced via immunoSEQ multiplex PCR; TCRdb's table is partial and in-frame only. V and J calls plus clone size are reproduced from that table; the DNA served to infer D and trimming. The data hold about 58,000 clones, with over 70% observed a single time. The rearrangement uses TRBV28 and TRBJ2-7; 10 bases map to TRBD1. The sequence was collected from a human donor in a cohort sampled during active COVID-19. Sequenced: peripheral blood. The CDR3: CASSFRNYRGQGQSRNEQYF. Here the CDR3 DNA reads TGTGCCAGCAGTTTCCGGAATTACCGGGGACAGGGGCAATCTCGGAACGAGCAGTACTTC.